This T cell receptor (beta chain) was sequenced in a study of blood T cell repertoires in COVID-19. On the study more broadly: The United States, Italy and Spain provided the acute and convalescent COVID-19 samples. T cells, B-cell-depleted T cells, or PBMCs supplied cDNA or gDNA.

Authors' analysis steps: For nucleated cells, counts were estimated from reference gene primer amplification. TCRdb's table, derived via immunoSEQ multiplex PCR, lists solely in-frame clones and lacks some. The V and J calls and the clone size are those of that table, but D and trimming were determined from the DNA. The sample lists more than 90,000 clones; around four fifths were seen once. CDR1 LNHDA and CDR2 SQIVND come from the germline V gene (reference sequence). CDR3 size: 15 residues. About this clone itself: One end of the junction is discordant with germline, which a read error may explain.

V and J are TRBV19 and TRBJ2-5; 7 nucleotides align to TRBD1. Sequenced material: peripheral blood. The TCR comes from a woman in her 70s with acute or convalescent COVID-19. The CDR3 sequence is CASSMGTVGEEAQYF. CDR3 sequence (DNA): TGTGCCAGTAGTATGGGGACAGTAGGGGAAGAGGCCCAGTACTTC.